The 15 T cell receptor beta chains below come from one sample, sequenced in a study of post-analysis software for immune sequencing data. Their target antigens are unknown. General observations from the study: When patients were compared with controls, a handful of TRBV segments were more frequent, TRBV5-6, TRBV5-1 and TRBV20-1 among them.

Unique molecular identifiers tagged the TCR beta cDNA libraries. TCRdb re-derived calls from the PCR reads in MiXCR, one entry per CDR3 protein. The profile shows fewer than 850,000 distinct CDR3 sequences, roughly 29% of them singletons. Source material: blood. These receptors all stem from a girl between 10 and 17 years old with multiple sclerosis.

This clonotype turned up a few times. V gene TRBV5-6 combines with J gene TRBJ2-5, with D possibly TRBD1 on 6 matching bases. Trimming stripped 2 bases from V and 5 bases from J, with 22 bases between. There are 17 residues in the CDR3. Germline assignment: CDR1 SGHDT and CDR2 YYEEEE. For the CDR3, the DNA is TGTGCCAGCAGCTTAAGCAGACAGGCGATGTACCGGGAGACCCAGTACTTC. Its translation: CASSLSRQAMYRETQYF.

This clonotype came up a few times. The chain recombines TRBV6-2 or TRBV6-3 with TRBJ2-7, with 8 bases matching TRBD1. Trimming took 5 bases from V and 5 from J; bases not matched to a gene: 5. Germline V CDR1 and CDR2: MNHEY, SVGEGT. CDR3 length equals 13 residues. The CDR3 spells CASSRDRHDEQYF. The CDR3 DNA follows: TGTGCCAGCAGTCGGGACAGGCATGACGAGCAGTACTTC.

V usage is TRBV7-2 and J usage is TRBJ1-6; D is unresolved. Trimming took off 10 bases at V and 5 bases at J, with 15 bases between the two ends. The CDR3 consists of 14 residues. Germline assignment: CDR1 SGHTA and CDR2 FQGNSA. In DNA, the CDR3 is TGTGCCACGGCACGACCTCCGAATAATTCACCCCTCCACTTT. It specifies CATARPPNNSPLHF.

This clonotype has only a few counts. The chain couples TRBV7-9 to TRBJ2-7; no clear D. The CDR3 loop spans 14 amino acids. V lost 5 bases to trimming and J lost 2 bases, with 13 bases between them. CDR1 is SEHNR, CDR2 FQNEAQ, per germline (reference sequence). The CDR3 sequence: CASSPTSETYEQYF. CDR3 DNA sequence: TGTGCCAGCAGCCCTACCTCGGAGACCTACGAGCAGTACTTC.

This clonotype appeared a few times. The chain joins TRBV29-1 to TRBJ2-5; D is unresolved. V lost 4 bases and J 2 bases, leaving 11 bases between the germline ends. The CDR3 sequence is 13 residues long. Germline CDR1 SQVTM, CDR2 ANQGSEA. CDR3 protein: CSVVSGFQETQYF. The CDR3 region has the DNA TGCAGCGTTGTCTCAGGTTTTCAAGAGACCCAGTACTTC. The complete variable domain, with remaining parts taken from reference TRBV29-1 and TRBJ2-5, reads SAVISQKPSRDICQRGTSLTIQCQVDSQVTMMFWYRQQPGQSLTLIATANQGSEATYESGFVIDKFPISRPNLTFSTLTVSNMSPEDSSIYLCSVVSGFQETQYFGPGTRLLVL.

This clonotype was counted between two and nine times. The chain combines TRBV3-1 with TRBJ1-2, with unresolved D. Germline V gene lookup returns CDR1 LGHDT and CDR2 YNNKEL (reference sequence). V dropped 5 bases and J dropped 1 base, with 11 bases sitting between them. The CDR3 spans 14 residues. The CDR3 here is CASSYEVRNYGYTF. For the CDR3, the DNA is TGTGCCAGCAGCTATGAGGTCCGTAACTATGGCTACACCTTC.

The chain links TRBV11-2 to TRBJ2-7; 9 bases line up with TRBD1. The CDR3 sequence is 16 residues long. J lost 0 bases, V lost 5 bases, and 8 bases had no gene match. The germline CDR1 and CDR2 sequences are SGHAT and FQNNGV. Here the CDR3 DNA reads TGTGCCAGCAGCCTGACAGGGGGTGCGTACTCCTACGAGCAGTACTTC. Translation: CASSLTGGAYSYEQYF.

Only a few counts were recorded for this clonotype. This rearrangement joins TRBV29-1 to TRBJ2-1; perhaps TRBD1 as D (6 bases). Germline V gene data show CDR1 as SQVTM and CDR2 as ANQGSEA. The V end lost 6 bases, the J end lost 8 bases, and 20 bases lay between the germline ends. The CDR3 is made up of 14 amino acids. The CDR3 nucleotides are TGCAGCGTGGGGGTTACAGGGTTCACCGATGAGCAGTTCTTC. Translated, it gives CSVGVTGFTDEQFF.

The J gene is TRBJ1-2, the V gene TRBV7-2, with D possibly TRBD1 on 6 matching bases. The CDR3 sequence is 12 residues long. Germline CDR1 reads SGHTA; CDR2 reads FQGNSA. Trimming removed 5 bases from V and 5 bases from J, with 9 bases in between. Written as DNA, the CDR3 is TGTGCCAGCAGCGAGGACAGATATGGCTACACCTTC. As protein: CASSEDRYGYTF.

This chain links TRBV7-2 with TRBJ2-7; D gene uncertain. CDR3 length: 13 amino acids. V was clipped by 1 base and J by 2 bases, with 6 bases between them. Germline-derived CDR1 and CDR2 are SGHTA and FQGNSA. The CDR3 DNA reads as TGTGCCAGCAGCTTAGGGGTCCCCTACGAGCAGTACTTC. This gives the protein CASSLGVPYEQYF.

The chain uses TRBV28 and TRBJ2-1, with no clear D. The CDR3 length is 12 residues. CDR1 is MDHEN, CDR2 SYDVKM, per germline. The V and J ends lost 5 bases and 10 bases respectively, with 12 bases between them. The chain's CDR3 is CASSRSHREQFF. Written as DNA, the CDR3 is TGTGCCAGCAGTCGATCACATAGGGAGCAGTTCTTC.

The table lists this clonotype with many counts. Written as DNA, the CDR3 is TGTGCCAGCAGCTTGGTGTTTGGCAGGCAAAACTATGGCTACACCTTC. Translating it yields CASSLVFGRQNYGYTF. This sequence joins TRBV5-5 and TRBJ1-2, with unresolved D. Trimming cost V 0 bases and J 2 bases, with 14 bases left between them. The V gene's germline CDR1 is SGHKS and CDR2 YYEKEE (reference sequence). CDR3 length equals 16 residues.

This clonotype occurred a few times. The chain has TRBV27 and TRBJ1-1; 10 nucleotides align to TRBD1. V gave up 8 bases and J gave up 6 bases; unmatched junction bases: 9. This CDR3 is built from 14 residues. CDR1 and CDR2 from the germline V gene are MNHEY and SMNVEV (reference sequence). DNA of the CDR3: TGTGCCAGCTTTAGGACAGGGGGACACCCTGAAGCTTTCTTT. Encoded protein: CASFRTGGHPEAFF.

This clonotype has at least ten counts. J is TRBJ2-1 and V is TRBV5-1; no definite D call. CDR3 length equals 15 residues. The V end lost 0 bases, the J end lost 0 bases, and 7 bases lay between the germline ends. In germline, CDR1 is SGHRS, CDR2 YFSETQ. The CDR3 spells CASSLGQVSYNEQFF. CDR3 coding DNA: TGCGCCAGCAGCTTGGGTCAGGTCTCCTACAATGAGCAGTTCTTC.

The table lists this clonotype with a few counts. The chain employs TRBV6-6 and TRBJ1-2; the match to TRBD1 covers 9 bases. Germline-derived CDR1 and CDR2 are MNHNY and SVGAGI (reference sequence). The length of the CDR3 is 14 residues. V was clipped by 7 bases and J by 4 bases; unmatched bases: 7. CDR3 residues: CASTRTGAVYGYTF. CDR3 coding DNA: TGTGCCAGCACCCGGACAGGGGCGGTCTATGGCTACACCTTC.